This note documents a single T cell receptor beta chain sequence. Its antigen is still unknown. The record has no base qualities; no much larger clone is one base away. This sample stems from a study of blood T cell repertoires in COVID-19 (dated by TCRdb to the early 2020s). In the study overall: The collaborator samples originated in the United States, Italy and Spain and spanned the acute and convalescent phases of COVID-19. The prospective study material was composed of cDNA or gDNA derived from T cells, B-cell-depleted T cells, or PBMCs. The dataset comprised deeply sampled blood TCRbeta repertoires from subjects exposed to, actively infected with, or recovered from COVID-19. The repertoires were released in a freely available public database intended as a resource for research on the immune response to SARS-CoV-2. The samples were drawn from the first 160 participants of the ongoing ImmuneRACE study and from over 950 subjects provided by 6 global collaborators. A de-identified subject ID, COVID-19 status, age in years and sex were almost always included in the sample metadata. HLA class I and class II types, where available, came from metadata supplied by the sample provider rather than from assay-based typing.

V and J are truncated by 4 bases and 2 bases respectively, leaving an intervening sequence of 10 bases. The germline V gene (reference sequence) provides CDR1 LNHDA and CDR2 SQIVND. There are 14 amino acids in the CDR3, from cysteine to phenylalanine inclusive. Only CDR3 DNA is held: 42 bases, read in frame from base 1. Findings and caveats that apply to the study as a whole: Clinical and demographic metadata were provided uncurated, with the amount varying by source and participant.

Each collaborating institution followed its own protocols to collect whole blood in K2EDTA tubes. For TCRbeta analysis, collaborator samples were shipped as frozen whole blood, as isolated PBMCs, or as DNA extracted from either sample type. TCRbeta CDR3 regions were amplified from genomic DNA by means of the immunoSEQ Assay, a bias-controlled multiplex PCR. In the paper's pipeline: The number of nucleated cells in each sample was estimated by amplification of reference gene primers within the assay. To quantify the absolute abundance of each unique TCRbeta CDR3 rearrangement, sequence reads were collapsed and filtered. For each sample, productive Simpson clonality was calculated as the square root of Simpson's diversity index across productive rearrangements. TCRdb retrieved this table from immuneACCESS and kept in-frame rearrangements only. Not all clones are present; in checked studies, unresolved V genes account for under half, and no reason is known for the remainder. V and J calls and clone size follow that table, whereas D and trimming were derived from the DNA. For this sample the table gives 110,000 to 150,000 clones, of which approximately 87% were detected only once. 44% of the sample is held by the ten biggest clonotypes.

The sample consisted of peripheral blood. This receptor chain uses TRBV19 and TRBJ2-3, and the D gene may be TRBD1, 5 bases matching. The clonotype comes from a human donor in a cohort sampled during active COVID-19. The nucleotide sequence is TGTGCCAGTAGTACCAGGGAAATCACAGATACGCAGTATTTT. Translated, this gives CASSTREITDTQYF.